This TCR beta chain was retrieved from a study of cytomegalovirus exposure and HLA in healthy donors. CDR1 is MGHRA and CDR2 is YSYEKL in the germline V gene. V was cut by 2 bases and J by 2 bases, with 7 bases left in between. The CDR3 is 14 residues long. A multiplex PCR was run with 60 Vbeta primers and 13 Jbeta primers. Using immunoSEQ multiplex PCR, the repertoire was profiled, and TCRdb retains in-frame clones only, with some absent. The repertoire includes 150,000 to 200,000 clones, about 85% of them detected once, and 1% sits in the top ten. Sequenced: PBMCs. This chain connects TRBV4-1 to TRBJ1-5; a weak D match, TRBD1 (6 bases). The clonotype was recovered from a boy between 2 and 10 years old in good health and CMV-seronegative. The CDR3 loop is CASSQRQGNQPQHF. CDR3 coding DNA: TGCGCCAGCAGCCAACGACAGGGCAATCAGCCCCAGCATTTT.